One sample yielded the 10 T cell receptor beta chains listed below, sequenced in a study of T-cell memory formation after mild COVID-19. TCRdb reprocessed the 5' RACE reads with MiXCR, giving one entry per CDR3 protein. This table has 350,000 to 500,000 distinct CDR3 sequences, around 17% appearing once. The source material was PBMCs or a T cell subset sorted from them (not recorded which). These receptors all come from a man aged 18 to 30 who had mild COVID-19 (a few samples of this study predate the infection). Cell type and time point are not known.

CDR3: CASSSGPRAEKLFF. The CDR3 DNA reads as TGTGCCAGCAGTAGTGGACCTAGGGCAGAAAAACTGTTTTTT. The V call is TRBV6-2 or TRBV6-3, the J call TRBJ1-4; D unresolved. Germline CDR1 is MNHEY and CDR2 is SVGEGT. The germline V and J ends were trimmed by 5 bases and 8 bases, with 15 bases remaining between them. The CDR3 runs 14 residues.

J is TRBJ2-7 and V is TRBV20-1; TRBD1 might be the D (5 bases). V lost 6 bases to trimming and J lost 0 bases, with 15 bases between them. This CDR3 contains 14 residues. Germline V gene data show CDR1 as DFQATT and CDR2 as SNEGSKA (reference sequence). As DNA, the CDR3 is TGCAGTGCCCGACGGACACTTAGCTCCTACGAGCAGTACTTC. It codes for CSARRTLSSYEQYF.

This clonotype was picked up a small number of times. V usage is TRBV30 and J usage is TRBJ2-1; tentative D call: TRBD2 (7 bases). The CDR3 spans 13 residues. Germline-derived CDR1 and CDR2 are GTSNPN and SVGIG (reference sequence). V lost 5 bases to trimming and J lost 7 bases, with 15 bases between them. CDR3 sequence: CAWRWGGRNEQFF. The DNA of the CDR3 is TGTGCCTGGCGGTGGGGGGGCCGAAATGAGCAGTTCTTC.

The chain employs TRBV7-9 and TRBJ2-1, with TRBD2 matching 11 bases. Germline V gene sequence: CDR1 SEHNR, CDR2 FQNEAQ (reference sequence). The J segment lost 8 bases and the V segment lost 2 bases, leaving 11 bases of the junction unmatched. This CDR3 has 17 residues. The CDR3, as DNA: TGTGCCAGCAGCTTAACGACTAGCGGGGCCCCTTGGGATGAGCAGTTCTTC. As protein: CASSLTTSGAPWDEQFF.

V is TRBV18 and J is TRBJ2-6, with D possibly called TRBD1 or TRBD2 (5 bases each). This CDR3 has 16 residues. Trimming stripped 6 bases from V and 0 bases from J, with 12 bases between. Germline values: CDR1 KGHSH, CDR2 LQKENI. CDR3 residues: CASSPTGTSGANVLTF. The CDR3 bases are TGTGCCAGCTCCCCAACGGGGACCTCTGGGGCCAACGTCCTGACTTTC.

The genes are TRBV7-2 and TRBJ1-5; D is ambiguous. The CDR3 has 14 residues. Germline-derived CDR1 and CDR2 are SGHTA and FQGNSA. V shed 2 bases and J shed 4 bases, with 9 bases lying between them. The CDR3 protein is CASSLIKENQPQHF. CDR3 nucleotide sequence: TGTGCCAGCAGCTTAATTAAGGAGAATCAGCCCCAGCATTTT.

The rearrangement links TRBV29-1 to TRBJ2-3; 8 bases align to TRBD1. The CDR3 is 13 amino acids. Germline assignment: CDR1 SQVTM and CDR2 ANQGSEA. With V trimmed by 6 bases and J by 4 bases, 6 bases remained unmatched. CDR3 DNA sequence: TGCAGCGTACGACAGGGGTCGTCAGATACGCAGTATTTT. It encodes CSVRQGSSDTQYF.

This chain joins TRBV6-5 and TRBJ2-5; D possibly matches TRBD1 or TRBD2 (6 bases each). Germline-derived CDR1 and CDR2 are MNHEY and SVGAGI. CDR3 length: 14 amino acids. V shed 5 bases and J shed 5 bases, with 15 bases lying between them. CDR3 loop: CASSPSGEEETQYF. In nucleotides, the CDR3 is TGTGCCAGCAGTCCCTCAGGGGAGGAGGAGACCCAGTACTTC.

This CDR3 is CASNTNNEQFF. CDR3 nucleotides: TGTGCCAGCAACACGAACAATGAGCAGTTCTTC. The chain joins TRBV6-2 or TRBV6-3 to TRBJ2-1; the D is unclear. Germline V gene lookup returns CDR1 MNHEY and CDR2 SVGEGT. CDR3 size: 11 residues. The ends were cut back, 7 bases at V and 5 bases at J, with 6 bases in the middle.

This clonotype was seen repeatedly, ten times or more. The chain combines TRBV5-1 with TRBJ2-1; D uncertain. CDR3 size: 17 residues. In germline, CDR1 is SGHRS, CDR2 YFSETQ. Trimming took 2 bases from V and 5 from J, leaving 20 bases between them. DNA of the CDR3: TGCGCCAGCAGCTTCGGGTATCTCACCGACGCTAACAATGAGCAGTTCTTC. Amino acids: CASSFGYLTDANNEQFF.